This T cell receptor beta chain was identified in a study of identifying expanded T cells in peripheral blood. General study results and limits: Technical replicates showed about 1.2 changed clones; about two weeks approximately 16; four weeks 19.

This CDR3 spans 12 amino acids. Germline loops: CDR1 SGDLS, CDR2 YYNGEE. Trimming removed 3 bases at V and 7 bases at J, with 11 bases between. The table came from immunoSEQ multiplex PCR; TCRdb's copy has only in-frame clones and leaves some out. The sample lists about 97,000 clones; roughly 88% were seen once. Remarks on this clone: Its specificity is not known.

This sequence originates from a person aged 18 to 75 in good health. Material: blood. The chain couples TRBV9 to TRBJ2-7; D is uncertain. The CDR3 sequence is CASSAYDREQYF. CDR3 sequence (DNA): TGTGCCAGCAGCGCCTACGACCGGGAGCAGTACTTC.